Included here is one T cell receptor beta chain sequence, with context. What it recognizes is unknown. The CDR3 consists of 14 residues. The germline V gene encodes CDR1 SGDLS and CDR2 YYNGEE. The sample is drawn from a study of T cells expressing NK-cell markers. Study-wide points: Dominant NKG2C+ clonotypes were found to form roughly 1.0-7.0% of CD8+ T cells in several donors. A few donors' CD3+CD56-NKG2C+ cells were dominated by the same clonotypes.

Researchers built TCR beta cDNA using 5'RACE template switching with UMIs. Reanalyzing the 5' RACE reads, TCRdb keeps one entry per CDR3 protein, without DNA. This specimen shows 350,000 to 450,000 distinct CDR3 sequences; the ten leading clones hold about 5.2%. The chain has TRBV9 and TRBJ2-2; the TCRdb call, TRBD1, lacks DNA for checking. The clonotype comes from a man between 18 and 69 years old in good health. Sequenced sample: blood T cells: a sorted CD56 or NKG2C T cell subset, CD4+ or CD8+ T cells, or bulk PBMC T cells (not recorded which). This CDR3 is CASSRGRRTGELFF.